These 24 T cell receptor beta chains were sequenced from one sample in a study of CD8 T cells in Susac syndrome. Random-hexamer reverse transcription was applied to roughly 0.5 to 1 ug RNA. TCRdb used MiXCR to reprocess the immunoSEQ multiplex PCR reads, holding one entry per CDR3 protein. Here the sample spans around 100,000 distinct CDR3 sequences, 95% being singletons. The source material was CD8+ T cells from PBMCs. These receptors were taken from a human donor with Susac syndrome.

The gene calls are TRBV25-1 and TRBJ2-3; 10 nucleotides agree with TRBD2. V shed 7 bases and J 6 bases; nucleotides not matched to a gene: 10. The CDR3 runs 15 residues. CDR1 MGHDK and CDR2 SYGVNS come from the germline V gene. The CDR3, as DNA: TGTGCCAGCACCCCAGGGGCTAGCGGGAGTGATACGCAGTATTTT. It codes for CASTPGASGSDTQYF.

V gene TRBV15 combines with J gene TRBJ2-1; D not resolved. The CDR3 is 12 residues long. Looked up from germline, CDR1 is LNHNV and CDR2 is YYDKDF (reference sequence). V lost 0 bases to trimming and J lost 6 bases, with 3 bases between them. The CDR3 loop reads CATSRDTNEQFF. CDR3 nucleotide sequence: TGTGCCACCAGCAGAGACACCAATGAGCAGTTCTTC.

This chain joins TRBV29-1 and TRBJ1-2, with TRBD1 as a possible D gene (6 bases). Germline CDR1 and CDR2: SQVTM and ANQGSEA. The CDR3 runs 11 residues. V lost 2 bases to trimming and J lost 8 bases, with 9 bases between them. CDR3 nucleotide sequence: TGCAGCGTTGAAACCAGGGGCGGCTACACCTTC. This gives the protein CSVETRGGYTF.

This clonotype occurred once. J is TRBJ2-7 and V is TRBV19; D possibly corresponds to TRBD1 (5 bases). Germline V gene lookup returns CDR1 LNHDA and CDR2 SQIVND (reference sequence). The CDR3 sequence is 14 residues long. The ends were cut back, 5 bases at V and 6 bases at J, with 17 bases in the middle. The CDR3 coding sequence is TGTGCCAGTAGTCCTGGGCTGGGGCGAGGCGAGCAGTACTTC. This encodes CASSPGLGRGEQYF.

V usage is TRBV11-2 and J usage is TRBJ2-1; 10 positions agree with TRBD2. Unmatched junction bases numbered 3, after V lost 2 bases and J lost 8 bases. This CDR3 spans 14 amino acids. The germline gives CDR1 SGHAT, CDR2 FQNNGV. CDR3 coding DNA: TGTGCCAGCAGCTTAAGGACTAGCGGCGATGAGCAGTTCTTC. It specifies CASSLRTSGDEQFF.

The V call is TRBV10-3, the J call TRBJ2-6; D is uncertain. Trimming cost V 11 bases and J 0 bases, with 8 bases left between them. Germline-derived CDR1 and CDR2 are ENHRY and SYGVKD. The CDR3 sequence is 13 residues long. The CDR3 DNA sequence: TGTGCCTTCGACTTCTCTGGGGCCAACGTCCTGACTTTC. This translates into CAFDFSGANVLTF.

J is TRBJ2-7 and V is TRBV6-2 or TRBV6-3, with unresolved D. Germline V lookup: CDR1 MNHEY, CDR2 SVGEGT. Trimming cost V 5 bases and J 2 bases, with 16 bases left between them. The CDR3 covers 15 residues. CDR3: CASSSHSHSAYEQYF. CDR3 nucleotides: TGTGCCAGCAGTAGCCATTCCCACTCGGCCTACGAGCAGTACTTC.

This sequence joins TRBV25-1 and TRBJ1-2; D remains ambiguous. The CDR3 spans 13 residues. Germline CDR1 is MGHDK and CDR2 is SYGVNS. Trimming took off 6 bases at V and 2 bases at J, with 10 bases between the two ends. The CDR3 bases are TGTGCCAGCAGAGACATAATGAACTATGGCTACACCTTC. Translated, it gives CASRDIMNYGYTF.

The gene calls are TRBV28 and TRBJ2-1, with 9 bases identical to TRBD2. V gave up 1 base and J gave up 0 bases; unmatched junction bases: 16. The CDR3 has 21 residues. Germline lookup yields CDR1 MDHEN and CDR2 SYDVKM. Here the CDR3 reads CASSLFIRLAATVYSYNEQFF. For the CDR3, the DNA is TGTGCCAGCAGTTTATTCATTCGACTAGCGGCTACCGTATACTCCTACAATGAGCAGTTCTTC.

The rearrangement uses TRBV20-1 and TRBJ2-4; TRBD1 aligns across 7 bases. Germline V lookup: CDR1 DFQATT, CDR2 SNEGSKA (reference sequence). The CDR3 runs to 15 residues. V lost 6 bases to trimming and J lost 0 bases; unmatched junction nucleotides: 8. This CDR3 is CSARDSHLAKNIQYF. The CDR3 DNA sequence: TGCAGTGCGAGGGACAGCCATTTAGCCAAAAACATTCAGTACTTC.

The chain recombines TRBV27 with TRBJ1-2; possible D gene TRBD1, 6 bases. Between the trimmed V and J ends, which lost 5 bases and 8 bases, there was a span of 21 bases. CDR3 length equals 15 residues. Germline V gene data show CDR1 as MNHEY and CDR2 as SMNVEV (reference sequence). CDR3 sequence (DNA): TGTGCCAGCAGTATGACGGCGGGACATTGGGTGGGCTACACCTTC. It encodes CASSMTAGHWVGYTF.

Only a few counts were recorded for this clonotype. The chain combines TRBV7-9 with TRBJ2-5; D not resolved. Germline lookup yields CDR1 SEHNR and CDR2 FQNEAQ (reference sequence). V was shortened by 1 base and J by 2 bases, with 8 bases between the two germline ends. This CDR3 region has 14 residues. The CDR3 bases are TGTGCCAGCAGCTTAGGGGCTAGTCAAGAGACCCAGTACTTC. Protein product: CASSLGASQETQYF.

The gene calls are TRBV20-1 and TRBJ1-2; 10 bases are shared with TRBD1. The CDR3 extends over 13 amino acids. Germline trimming cut 4 bases from V and 3 bases from J; bases unmatched to any gene: 2. The V gene's germline CDR1 is DFQATT and CDR2 SNEGSKA (reference sequence). CDR3 region: CSAIGTGDYGYTF. CDR3 bases: TGCAGTGCTATCGGGACAGGGGACTATGGCTACACCTTC.

The chain joins TRBV29-1 to TRBJ2-7; 8 bases fit TRBD1. Germline V CDR1 and CDR2: SQVTM, ANQGSEA. V shed 6 bases and J 2 bases; nucleotides not matched to a gene: 6. The CDR3 has 13 residues. The CDR3 bases are TGCAGCGTCGTACAGGGGGTAACCTACGAGCAGTACTTC. This codes for CSVVQGVTYEQYF.

This clonotype was detected only once. The rearrangement uses TRBV9 and TRBJ2-7; the D gene is possibly TRBD2 (6 bases). Deletions cut 0 bases from V and 4 bases from J, with 17 bases between. The CDR3 contains 16 residues. Germline V gene lookup returns CDR1 SGDLS and CDR2 YYNGEE. CDR3 sequence reads: CASSVAPSEGGYEQYF. CDR3 DNA: TGTGCCAGCAGCGTAGCCCCGTCAGAGGGAGGTTACGAGCAGTACTTC.

This clonotype was seen only once. The chain employs TRBV6-5 and TRBJ2-7, with TRBD1 as a possible D gene (5 bases). V was shortened by 5 bases and J by 0 bases, with 14 bases between the two germline ends. This CDR3 comprises 15 residues. Germline V gene lookup returns CDR1 MNHEY and CDR2 SVGAGI. The CDR3 loop reads CASSLGHPSSYEQYF. CDR3 nucleotides: TGTGCCAGCAGTCTTGGACACCCGAGCTCCTACGAGCAGTACTTC.

CDR3 protein: CSVEGQGGAGELFF. The CDR3 DNA is TGCAGCGTTGAAGGACAGGGTGGAGCCGGGGAGCTGTTTTTT. The rearrangement joins TRBV29-1 to TRBJ2-2; 7 bases line up with TRBD1. CDR1 is SQVTM, CDR2 ANQGSEA, per germline. The CDR3 totals 14 residues. V was pared by 1 base and J by 6 bases, with 5 bases of the junction left unmatched.

V is TRBV9 and J is TRBJ1-4, with TRBD1 as a possible D gene (5 bases). The CDR3 contains 15 residues. Germline assignment: CDR1 SGDLS and CDR2 YYNGEE. V dropped 0 bases and J dropped 3 bases, with 9 bases sitting between them. The DNA for the CDR3 is TGTGCCAGCAGCGTAGAGGGACGGTCTAATGAAAAACTGTTTTTT. Protein product: CASSVEGRSNEKLFF.

This chain uses TRBV5-6 with TRBJ2-5; TRBD2 matches at 7 bases. Germline assignment: CDR1 SGHDT and CDR2 YYEEEE. Trimming took 0 bases from V and 6 from J; bases not matched to a gene: 8. The CDR3 spans 15 residues. CDR3 bases: TGTGCCAGCAGCTTGGTTCGCGGGAGTCTCAAGACCCAGTACTTC. It encodes CASSLVRGSLKTQYF.

The chain joins TRBV12-3 or TRBV12-4 to TRBJ2-2; D possibly uses TRBD1 or TRBD2 (5 bases each). This CDR3 has 15 residues. Trimming left V 7 bases short and J 3 bases short, with 15 bases between. CDR3: CASKTGTAHTGELFF. The CDR3 DNA is TGTGCCAGCAAGACCGGGACGGCGCACACCGGGGAGCTGTTTTTT.

This chain joins TRBV20-1 and TRBJ2-5, with 7 nucleotides matching TRBD2. The CDR3 runs 13 residues. Unmatched junction bases numbered 3, after V lost 4 bases and J lost 1 base. Germline CDR1 is DFQATT and CDR2 is SNEGSKA (reference sequence). DNA of the CDR3: TGCAGTGCTACCGGGACTATCCAAGAGACCCAGTACTTC. It yields the protein CSATGTIQETQYF.

V is TRBV7-6 and J is TRBJ1-2; TRBD1 might be the D (5 bases). CDR3 size: 15 residues. The germline V and J ends were trimmed by 4 bases and 2 bases, with 14 bases remaining between them. Per the germline V gene, CDR1 is SGHVS and CDR2 is FNYEAQ. CDR3 amino acids: CASSSRQPGNYGYTF. CDR3 nucleotide sequence: TGTGCCAGCAGCTCAAGACAGCCAGGAAACTATGGCTACACCTTC.

J is TRBJ2-5 and V is TRBV14; D gene uncertain. Trimming removed 4 bases at V and 3 bases at J, with 30 bases between. This CDR3 is built from 20 residues. The germline V gene encodes CDR1 SGHDN and CDR2 FVKESK. The DNA of the CDR3 is TGTGCCAGCAGCCGCTCCCTCGGGCTAGGCCACCGGTCCCCCAAAGAGACCCAGTACTTC. Protein: CASSRSLGLGHRSPKETQYF.

The chain uses TRBV3-1 and TRBJ1-2; D is unclear. V lost 0 bases and J 4 bases, leaving 15 bases between the germline ends. Germline values: CDR1 LGHDT, CDR2 YNNKEL (reference sequence). The CDR3 totals 16 residues. The chain's CDR3 is CASSQEGYDGSYGYTF. As DNA, the CDR3 is TGTGCCAGCAGCCAAGAGGGATACGACGGGAGCTATGGCTACACCTTC. Full variable domain (remainder filled in from reference TRBV3-1 and TRBJ1-2): DTAVSQTPKYLVTQMGNDKSIKCEQNLGHDTMYWYKQDSKKFLKIMFSYNNKELIINETVPNRFSPKSPDKAHLNLHINSLELGDSAVYFCASSQEGYDGSYGYTFGSGTRLTVV.